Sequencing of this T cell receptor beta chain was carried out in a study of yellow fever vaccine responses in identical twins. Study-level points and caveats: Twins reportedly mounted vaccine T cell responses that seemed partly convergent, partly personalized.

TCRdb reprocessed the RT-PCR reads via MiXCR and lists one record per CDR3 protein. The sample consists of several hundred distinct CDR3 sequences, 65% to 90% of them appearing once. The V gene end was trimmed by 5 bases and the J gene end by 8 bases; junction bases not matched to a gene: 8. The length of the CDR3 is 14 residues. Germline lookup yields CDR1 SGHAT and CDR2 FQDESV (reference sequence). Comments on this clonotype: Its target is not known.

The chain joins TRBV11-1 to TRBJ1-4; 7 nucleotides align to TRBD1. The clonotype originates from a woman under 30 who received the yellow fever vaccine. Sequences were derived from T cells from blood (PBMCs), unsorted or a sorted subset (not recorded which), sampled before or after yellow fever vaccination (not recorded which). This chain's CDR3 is CASSTPGGREKLFF. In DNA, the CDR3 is TGTGCCAGCAGCACACCAGGGGGTCGGGAAAAACTGTTTTTT.